These 8 T cell receptor beta chains were sequenced from one sample in a study of T cell responses to AZD1222 COVID-19 vaccine (dated by TCRdb to 2020 to 2023). The method was the immunoSEQ multiplex PCR assay. TCRdb re-hosts the immuneACCESS table, in-frame sequences only. Its copies lack some clones; in the studies checked, an unresolved V gene accounts for under half of them, and the cause for the rest is not known. The table for this sample lists 140,000 to 150,000 clones; 91% of them were counted only once. Of the sample, around 5% falls within the top ten clones. The sample's time point label is to be understood as: baseline before first vaccination. This material consisted of peripheral blood, taken on day 0 of AZD1222 vaccination. These receptors were obtained from an adult in good health.

This rearrangement joins TRBV10-3 to TRBJ1-1; a weak D match, TRBD1 (5 bases). Deletions cut 0 bases from V and 6 bases from J, with 14 bases between. Germline CDR1 reads ENHRY; CDR2 reads SYGVKD. This CDR3 is 15 amino acids long. CDR3 sequence reads: CAISESRGKGPEAFF. The CDR3 region has the DNA TGTGCCATCAGTGAGTCGAGAGGGAAGGGGCCTGAAGCTTTCTTT.

The chain is built from TRBV6-1 and TRBJ2-7; D might be TRBD1 or TRBD2, each matching 5 bases. CDR3 size: 16 residues. V shed 3 bases and J shed 4 bases, with 19 bases lying between them. Germline V CDR1 and CDR2: MNHNS, SASEGT. DNA for the CDR3: TGTGCCAGCAGTGACGGGACGGACTCTGTCGGGTACGAGCAGTACTTC. Its translation is CASSDGTDSVGYEQYF.

This chain links TRBV5-8 with TRBJ2-1; 7 positions agree with TRBD1. The CDR3 length is 15 residues. Germline lookup yields CDR1 SGHTS and CDR2 YDEGEE. Trimming took 0 bases from V and 7 from J; bases not matched to a gene: 7. The CDR3 nucleotides are TGTGCCAGCAGCTTGGCGGTTCTCAGGGGGAATGAGCAGTTCTTC. Its translation: CASSLAVLRGNEQFF.

The gene calls are TRBV5-6 and TRBJ2-5, with D maybe TRBD2 (6 bases). CDR3 length: 12 amino acids. V was cut by 4 bases and J by 5 bases, with 9 bases left in between. Germline lookup yields CDR1 SGHDT and CDR2 YYEEEE. The CDR3 is CASSGLTETQYF. CDR3 coding DNA: TGTGCCAGCAGCGGACTAACGGAGACCCAGTACTTC.

V usage is TRBV7-9 and J usage is TRBJ2-3; tentatively, D is TRBD2 (7 bases). CDR1 SEHNR and CDR2 FQNEAQ come from the germline V gene (reference sequence). This CDR3 has 19 amino acids. Trimming removed 7 bases at V and 3 bases at J, with 29 bases between. The CDR3 sequence: CASTAAGVATRGRTDTQYF. DNA of the CDR3: TGTGCCAGCACCGCTGCGGGGGTAGCGACGAGGGGGAGAACAGATACGCAGTATTTT.

This clone was seen a single time. The chain couples TRBV10-3 to TRBJ1-5, with a tentative D call TRBD1 (5 bases). Germline-derived CDR1 and CDR2 are ENHRY and SYGVKD. Trimming took 3 bases from V and 6 from J, leaving 15 bases between them. This CDR3 is built from 15 residues. Written as DNA, the CDR3 is TGTGCCATCAGTGAAAATCAGGGTACGGGTCAGCCCCAGCATTTT. Translated: CAISENQGTGQPQHF.

V is TRBV19 and J is TRBJ1-2, with a possible D match to TRBD1 (5 bases). Per the germline V gene, CDR1 is LNHDA and CDR2 is SQIVND (reference sequence). This CDR3 has 12 residues. V lost 9 bases to trimming and J lost 5 bases, with 13 bases between them. CDR3 loop: CASNPGPYGYTF. In DNA form, the CDR3 reads TGTGCCAGCAATCCGGGACCGTATGGCTACACCTTC.

V gene TRBV5-6 combines with J gene TRBJ2-1, with 8 bases that match TRBD2. The CDR3 length is 17 residues. V gave up 4 bases and J gave up 4 bases; unmatched junction bases: 13. The germline V gene has CDR1 SGHDT and CDR2 YYEEEE. CDR3 loop: CASSRAGGGGSYNEQFF. CDR3 nucleotides: TGTGCCAGCAGCCGTGCAGGTGGCGGGGGGTCATACAATGAGCAGTTCTTC.